A single sample gave rise to the 14 T cell receptor beta chains below, sequenced in a study of beta chain features in type 1 diabetes. These receptors are not linked to any known antigen. Findings of the study overall: In all four CD4+ subsets, TCRB CDR3 length was significantly, moderately reduced in type 1 diabetes.

Expressed TCRB transcripts were sequenced because the entire RNA isolate underwent reverse transcription. The protocol was immunoSEQ multiplex PCR, while the TCRdb copy is restricted to in-frame clones and leaves out a portion. The sample lists under 350,000 clones, 14% occurring once. Material: naive CD4+ T cells from blood. The receptor source for this set is a man younger than 45 with type 1 diabetes.

This clone was seen only a few times. V and J are TRBV29-1 and TRBJ2-7, with D unresolved. There are 11 residues in the CDR3. V lost 6 bases and J 4 bases, leaving 10 bases between the germline ends. The germline V gene has CDR1 SQVTM and CDR2 ANQGSEA. The CDR3 sequence is CSVGSVYEQYF. Here the CDR3 DNA reads TGCAGCGTCGGGTCGGTGTACGAGCAGTACTTC.

The table lists this clone with a few counts. This sequence joins TRBV14 and TRBJ2-1; 11 nucleotides align to TRBD2. CDR3 length: 17 amino acids. Germline CDR1 SGHDN, CDR2 FVKESK. The V gene end was trimmed by 1 base and the J gene end by 0 bases; junction bases not matched to a gene: 2. CDR3 sequence: CASSQGLAGSSYNEQFF. DNA of the CDR3: TGTGCCAGCAGCCAAGGACTAGCGGGGAGCTCCTACAATGAGCAGTTCTTC.

V gene TRBV5-1 combines with J gene TRBJ2-1; 8 bases agree with TRBD2. The V segment lost 3 bases and the J segment 7 bases; nucleotides outside the gene matches: 9. The germline V gene has CDR1 SGHRS and CDR2 YFSETQ. The CDR3 runs to 15 residues. The CDR3 DNA reads as TGCGCCAGCAGCTCCGGGGGGGAGGCTCGGAATGAGCAGTTCTTC. This translates into CASSSGGEARNEQFF.

This clone was picked up a small number of times. This chain links TRBV19 with TRBJ2-7, with a possible D match to TRBD1 (6 bases). The CDR3 loop spans 13 amino acids. CDR1 and CDR2 from the germline V gene are LNHDA and SQIVND (reference sequence). V lost 5 bases, J lost 3 bases, and 11 bases lay in between. This chain's CDR3 is CASSSGHLYEQYF. CDR3 DNA sequence: TGTGCCAGTAGTTCGGGACACCTCTACGAGCAGTACTTC.

In its sample, this clone was seen a few times. The rearrangement uses TRBV6-6 and TRBJ2-1; possible D gene TRBD2, 6 bases. CDR1 is MNHNY and CDR2 is SVGAGI in the germline V gene (reference sequence). V dropped 6 bases and J dropped 5 bases, with 17 bases sitting between them. CDR3 length: 15 residues. CDR3 loop: CASSPRSGGNNEQFF. Written as DNA, the CDR3 is TGTGCCAGCAGCCCGAGGAGTGGCGGGAACAATGAGCAGTTCTTC.

The genes are TRBV30 and TRBJ2-5; D is perhaps TRBD2 (6 bases). The DNA end favors TRBJ2-7, so the J call may be wrong. This CDR3 region has 12 residues. The germline gives CDR1 GTSNPN, CDR2 SVGIG (reference sequence). CDR3 DNA: TGTGCCTGGAGTAGGAGGGTACACGAGCAGTACTTC. This codes for CAWSRRVHEQYF.

The rearrangement links TRBV4-3 to TRBJ2-7, with 11 nucleotides matching TRBD2. Per the germline V gene, CDR1 is LGHNA and CDR2 is YSLEER. Trimming took 4 bases from V and 1 from J; bases not matched to a gene: 3. CDR3 length: 15 residues. The CDR3 DNA sequence: TGCGCCAGCAGCCTACTAGCGGGAGAGTCCTACGAGCAGTACTTC. It codes for CASSLLAGESYEQYF.

The V call is TRBV6-4, the J call TRBJ2-3; TRBD2 is a possible D gene (6 bases). Germline CDR1 is MRHNA and CDR2 is SNTAGT. The germline V and J ends were trimmed by 3 bases and 4 bases, with 14 bases remaining between them. The CDR3 is 15 residues long. CDR3 protein: CASSEMFAGPDTQYF. The CDR3 DNA sequence: TGTGCCAGCAGTGAAATGTTCGCGGGACCAGATACGCAGTATTTT.

This clone was counted between two and nine times. This chain uses TRBV7-2 with TRBJ1-2; 8 nucleotides match TRBD1. V lost 5 bases and J lost 1; bases outside the gene matches: 3. The CDR3 length is 14 residues. The V gene's germline CDR1 is SGHTA and CDR2 FQGNSA. CDR3 DNA sequence: TGTGCCAGCAGCCAGGACAGGGATAACTATGGCTACACCTTC. As protein: CASSQDRDNYGYTF.

The CDR3 nucleotides read TGTGCCAGCAGTGAGCGGACAGGCGGCCAGTTCTTC. This sequence encodes CASSERTGGQFF. The V gene is TRBV25-1, the J gene TRBJ2-1; 7 nucleotides align to TRBD1. This CDR3 spans 12 amino acids. Losses at the gene ends were 3 bases for V and 13 bases for J; bases not matched to a gene: 6. Germline V gene lookup returns CDR1 MGHDK and CDR2 SYGVNS.

The V gene is TRBV2, the J gene TRBJ1-1; 8 positions match TRBD1. The CDR3 runs 12 residues. J was trimmed by 6 bases and V by 3 bases; bases with no gene match: 0. Germline V lookup: CDR1 SNHLY, CDR2 FYNNEI. The CDR3 nucleotides are TGTGCCAGCAGTGACAGGGGGCCTGAAGCTTTCTTT. The encoded protein is CASSDRGPEAFF.

The rearrangement links TRBV6-6 to TRBJ2-5; the match to TRBD1 covers 11 bases. After removal of 5 bases from V and 4 bases from J, the junction contained 3 bases not matched to a gene. The CDR3 has 14 amino acids. Germline V gene data show CDR1 as MNHNY and CDR2 as SVGAGI (reference sequence). Here the CDR3 reads CASSQDRGRETQYF. In nucleotides, the CDR3 is TGTGCCAGCAGTCAGGACAGGGGGCGAGAGACCCAGTACTTC.

The V call is TRBV6-5, the J call TRBJ2-7; a weak D match, TRBD1 (6 bases). The V and J ends lost 4 bases and 3 bases respectively, with 16 bases between them. Per the germline V gene, CDR1 is MNHEY and CDR2 is SVGAGI. The CDR3 is made up of 15 amino acids. The CDR3 sequence is CASSSDRSPFYEQYF. For the CDR3, the DNA is TGTGCCAGCAGTTCGGACAGAAGTCCATTCTACGAGCAGTACTTC.

Points on this clone: One junction end disagrees with the germline gene, perhaps due to a read error. CDR3 coding DNA: TGCGCCAGCAGCCAAGATCACGGCGGTGAGCAGTTCTTC. Its protein is CASSQDHGGEQFF. This sequence joins TRBV5-4 and TRBJ2-1; D gene ambiguous. CDR3 length: 13 residues. Germline values: CDR1 SGHNT, CDR2 YYREEE (reference sequence). Using reference TRBV5-4 and TRBJ2-1 for the parts outside the CDR3, the full variable domain is ETGVTQSPTHLIKTRGQQVTLRCSSQSGHNTVSWYQQALGQGPQFIFQYYREEENGRGNFPPRFSGLQFPNYSSELNVNALELDDSALYLCASSQDHGGEQFFGPGTRLTVL.